The T cell receptor (beta chain) under discussion was sequenced for a study of shared clonotypes between healthy human individuals. Study outcomes and limitations: What rarefaction showed was incomplete sorted-subset sequencing despite large depth.

Naivety among CD8 cells was defined by CD45RO negativity and positive CCR7 selection, thereby excluding terminally differentiated effector memory CD45RA+ cells. Replicate PCRs for sorted subsets used around 190 ng DNA; this equaled tens of thousands of T cell genomes. Profiled with immunoSEQ multiplex PCR; TCRdb holds only in-frame clones, not every one. This sample has millions of clones; 85% to 95% occur once, and the top ten carry 0.85% to 1.2%. Germline CDR1 reads SEHNR; CDR2 reads FQNEAQ (reference sequence). V dropped 5 bases and J dropped 2; count of bases not matched to a gene: 4. The CDR3 extends over 15 amino acids. Turning to this clone: What it binds is not known. Other DNA sequences in this sample translate to the same CDR3.

Sequencing input: naive CD8+ T cells sorted from blood. V usage is TRBV7-9 and J usage is TRBJ2-1; 9 bases align to TRBD1. The receptor comes from a man between 18 and 35 years old in good health. The CDR3: CASSPRQGAYNEQFF. The CDR3 DNA reads as TGTGCCAGCAGCCCACGACAGGGGGCCTACAATGAGCAGTTCTTC.